Following are 20 T cell receptor beta chains from one sample sequenced in a study of CD8 T cells in Susac syndrome. The RNA, roughly 0.5 to 1 ug, was put through reverse transcription using random hexamers. TCRdb ran MiXCR on the immunoSEQ multiplex PCR reads and lists one entry per CDR3 protein. The sample carries about 150,000 distinct CDR3 sequences, around 96% recorded once. Material: CD8+ T cells from PBMCs. The source of these receptors is a human donor with multiple sclerosis.

The chain carries TRBV20-1 and TRBJ1-1; possibly TRBD1 for D (5 bases). Germline lookup yields CDR1 DFQATT and CDR2 SNEGSKA (reference sequence). The V and J ends lost 6 bases and 5 bases respectively, with 22 bases between them. The CDR3 length is 15 residues. The CDR3 coding sequence is TGCAGTGCCGTCTGGCGGGGGGGAGTTGGAACTGAAGCTTTCTTT. This codes for CSAVWRGGVGTEAFF.

This clonotype was counted only a few times. V and J are TRBV2 and TRBJ2-7; D unresolved. Trimming pared 7 bases from V and 7 bases from J, leaving 8 bases between. Per germline, CDR1 SNHLY and CDR2 FYNNEI. The CDR3 is 10 amino acids. The CDR3 region is CASMMGEQYF. CDR3 nucleotide sequence: TGTGCCAGCATGATGGGGGAGCAGTACTTC.

V usage is TRBV3-1 and J usage is TRBJ2-7, with TRBD2 as a possible D gene (5 bases). The CDR3 length is 13 residues. Germline loops: CDR1 LGHDT, CDR2 YNNKEL (reference sequence). V dropped 7 bases and J dropped 5 bases, with 15 bases sitting between them. The CDR3 nucleotides read TGTGCCAGCACCACTTCGGGGTCCGACGAGCAGTACTTC. This gives the protein CASTTSGSDEQYF.

The genes are TRBV2 and TRBJ2-7; weak D call: TRBD1 (6 bases). V lost 7 bases, J lost 5 bases, and 15 bases lay in between. The CDR3 covers 13 residues. Germline V gene lookup returns CDR1 SNHLY and CDR2 FYNNEI. CDR3 loop: CASMNRARDEQYF. DNA for the CDR3: TGTGCCAGCATGAACAGGGCAAGGGACGAGCAGTACTTC.

This chain links TRBV9 with TRBJ1-2; 10 positions agree with TRBD1. CDR3 length equals 16 residues. Trimming removed 3 bases from V and 2 bases from J; junction bases left unmatched: 7. CDR1 and CDR2 from the germline V gene are SGDLS and YYNGEE. The CDR3 DNA sequence: TGTGCCAGCAGCGCCGGACAGGGGGAAATCAACTATGGCTACACCTTC. This codes for CASSAGQGEINYGYTF. The full variable domain, its missing parts supplied by reference TRBV9 and TRBJ1-2, is DSGVTQTPKHLITATGQRVTLRCSPRSGDLSVYWYQQSLDQGLQFLIQYYNGEERAKGNILERFSAQQFPDLHSELNLSSLELGDSALYFCASSAGQGEINYGYTFGSGTRLTVV.

This chain uses TRBV5-1 with TRBJ1-5; 8 positions agree with TRBD1. Trimming took 4 bases from V and 7 from J; bases not matched to a gene: 10. This CDR3 comprises 15 residues. CDR1 is SGHRS and CDR2 is YFSETQ in the germline V gene. CDR3 nucleotide sequence: TGCGCCAGCAGCATTGACAGGGGCTTGGGGCAGCCCCAGCATTTT. It translates to CASSIDRGLGQPQHF. The variable domain in full, with the rest retrieved from reference TRBV5-1 and TRBJ1-5, is KAGVTQTPRYLIKTRGQQVTLSCSPISGHRSVSWYQQTPGQGLQFLFEYFSETQRNKGNFPGRFSGRQFSNSRSEMNVSTLELGDSALYLCASSIDRGLGQPQHFGDGTRLSIL.

The V call is TRBV4-1, the J call TRBJ2-1; 8 bases are shared with TRBD1. CDR1 MGHRA and CDR2 YSYEKL come from the germline V gene. The CDR3 has 17 amino acids. The junction had 5 bases not matched to a gene; V was cut back by 0 bases and J by 1 base. CDR3 in DNA: TGCGCCAGCAGCCAAGATATGGGACAGGTATCCTACAATGAGCAGTTCTTC. Protein: CASSQDMGQVSYNEQFF.

This chain uses TRBV30 with TRBJ2-5, with D perhaps matching TRBD2 (5 bases). The CDR3 extends over 16 amino acids. Trimming removed 0 bases from V and 9 bases from J, with 23 bases in between. Germline CDR1 and CDR2: GTSNPN and SVGIG (reference sequence). CDR3 loop: CAWSVLPGLPRLSQYF. For the CDR3, the DNA is TGTGCCTGGAGTGTACTCCCCGGACTCCCTAGGTTGTCCCAGTACTTC.

V usage is TRBV2 and J usage is TRBJ2-1; possibly TRBD1 for D (6 bases). V shed 6 bases and J shed 10 bases, with 13 bases lying between them. Germline V lookup: CDR1 SNHLY, CDR2 FYNNEI. This CDR3 spans 12 amino acids. The CDR3 loop is CASRTPGAEQFF. In DNA, the CDR3 is TGTGCCAGCAGGACCCCAGGGGCCGAGCAGTTCTTC.

This clonotype was seen a handful of times. CDR3 DNA sequence: TGTGCCAGCAGCTACCAGGGCGGGGGATACGAGCAGTACTTC. Translating it yields CASSYQGGGYEQYF. The chain uses TRBV13 and TRBJ2-7, with TRBD2 matching over 7 bases. Germline V gene lookup returns CDR1 PRHDT and CDR2 FYEKMQ (reference sequence). With 4 bases clipped from V and 4 bases from J, the junction kept 7 bases outside the gene matches. The CDR3 loop spans 14 amino acids.

The rearrangement joins TRBV4-2 to TRBJ2-3; 9 nucleotides agree with TRBD1. After removal of 0 bases from V and 3 bases from J, the junction contained 4 bases not matched to a gene. The CDR3 contains 16 residues. CDR1 is LGHNA, CDR2 YNFKEQ, per germline. CDR3 DNA sequence: TGTGCCAGCAGCCAAGAGTGGACAGGGGAAACAGATACGCAGTATTTT. Translated: CASSQEWTGETDTQYF.

The J gene is TRBJ1-1, the V gene TRBV7-9; D is unresolved. The CDR3 is 16 amino acids. Between the trimmed V and J ends, which lost 8 bases and 2 bases, there was a span of 21 bases. Germline loops: CDR1 SEHNR, CDR2 FQNEAQ (reference sequence). The CDR3 spells CASGNPIVADNTEAFF. CDR3 DNA: TGTGCCAGCGGGAACCCGATAGTAGCAGATAACACTGAAGCTTTCTTT.

The gene calls are TRBV13 and TRBJ2-5, with 9 bases that match TRBD2. CDR1 is PRHDT and CDR2 is FYEKMQ in the germline V gene (reference sequence). Trimming removed 3 bases from V and 5 bases from J; junction bases left unmatched: 4. The CDR3 is made up of 14 amino acids. The CDR3 sequence is CASSLRGGEETQYF. DNA for the CDR3: TGTGCCAGCAGCTTGCGGGGGGGTGAGGAGACCCAGTACTTC.

The rearrangement joins TRBV27 to TRBJ2-1; D tentatively reads TRBD1 or TRBD2 (5 bases each). The CDR3 length is 13 residues. V lost 10 bases and J 3 bases, leaving 13 bases between the germline ends. From germline, CDR1 is MNHEY and CDR2 SMNVEV (reference sequence). The CDR3: CATGRGDYNEQFF. CDR3 sequence (DNA): TGTGCCACTGGTAGAGGGGACTACAATGAGCAGTTCTTC.

V usage is TRBV9 and J usage is TRBJ2-2; no firm D call. Trimming shortened V by 6 bases and J by 5 bases, and 5 bases separated the two germline ends. CDR1 SGDLS and CDR2 YYNGEE come from the germline V gene. The CDR3 has 11 amino acids. This CDR3 is CASKGTGELFF. The CDR3 DNA reads TGTGCCAGCAAGGGTACCGGGGAGCTGTTTTTT.

The chain uses TRBV7-3 and TRBJ2-1; D may be TRBD2 (6 bases). Germline V CDR1 and CDR2: SGHTA, FQGTGA. This CDR3 is built from 16 residues. V was pared by 1 base and J by 4 bases, with 14 bases between. The DNA of the CDR3 is TGTGCCAGCAGCTTAATCAGGCGGGGAGAATACAATGAGCAGTTCTTC. Its translation: CASSLIRRGEYNEQFF.

The chain links TRBV6-6 to TRBJ1-1; the D is unclear. The CDR3 sequence is 15 residues long. The germline CDR1 and CDR2 sequences are MNHNY and SVGAGI (reference sequence). Trimming stripped 5 bases from V and 3 bases from J, with 16 bases between. This CDR3 is CASSPPTGSDTEAFF. CDR3 bases: TGTGCCAGCAGTCCCCCTACGGGGTCGGACACTGAAGCTTTCTTT.

The chain couples TRBV9 to TRBJ1-2; D call uncertain. The CDR3 extends over 11 amino acids. CDR1 and CDR2 (germline): SGDLS, YYNGEE. The V gene lost 8 bases and the J gene lost 5 bases, with 10 bases spanning the gap. The CDR3 reads CASGQHYGYTF. In DNA, the CDR3 is TGTGCCAGTGGCCAACATTATGGCTACACCTTC.

This chain connects TRBV6-1 to TRBJ1-5; 11 bases line up with TRBD1. Germline lookup yields CDR1 MNHNS and CDR2 SASEGT. CDR3 length: 17 amino acids. V trimming: 5 bases; J trimming: 0 bases; junction bases outside the gene matches: 6. The CDR3 is CASSRDRGSFSNQPQHF. DNA of the CDR3: TGTGCCAGCAGTCGGGACAGGGGGTCCTTTAGCAATCAGCCCCAGCATTTT.

The chain employs TRBV28 and TRBJ2-7; D not resolved. Germline CDR1 and CDR2: MDHEN and SYDVKM. The germline V and J ends were trimmed by 3 bases and 0 bases, with 6 bases remaining between them. The CDR3 extends over 13 amino acids. CDR3 in DNA: TGTGCCAGCAGTTTTGAGATCTCCTACGAGCAGTACTTC. Translation gives CASSFEISYEQYF.